The source of this T cell receptor beta chain is a study of blood T cell repertoires in COVID-19. As for the study in general: There were acute and convalescent COVID-19 samples, and they came from the United States, Italy and Spain. From T cells, B-cell-depleted T cells, or PBMCs came the material, which was cDNA or gDNA.

The CDR3 contains 13 residues. Germline values: CDR1 SNHLY, CDR2 FYNNEI. Between the trimmed V and J ends, which lost 6 bases and 4 bases, there was a span of 12 bases. Profiling relied on immunoSEQ multiplex PCR, and the TCRdb table lists in-frame clones only, not all of them. The sample lists roughly 250,000 clones, over 75% occurring once. For recovered donors of Cohort 3, there were two negative PCRs, clearance, or symptom resolution. The TCR comes from a woman aged 18 to 35 who had recovered from COVID-19. The V and J genes are TRBV2 and TRBJ1-1; possibly TRBD1 for D (6 bases). Sequenced: PBMCs or T cells enriched from blood (not recorded which). The CDR3 region has the DNA TGTGCCAGCAGCCTACAGGGTAGCACTGAAGCTTTCTTT. Residues: CASSLQGSTEAFF.